The 2 T cell receptor beta chains below all came from one sample that was sequenced in a study of cytomegalovirus exposure and HLA in healthy donors. In the PCR, 60 Vbeta and 13 Jbeta primers were used. Assay used: immunoSEQ multiplex PCR; TCRdb lists only in-frame clones, some missing. The listing contains about 120,000 clones. The sequenced sample consisted of PBMCs. These TCRs come from a young man in good health and CMV-seronegative.

The rearrangement uses TRBV11-3 and TRBJ2-5, with D tentatively TRBD2 (5 bases). Germline values: CDR1 SGHNT, CDR2 YENEEA. V was shortened by 2 bases and J by 4 bases, with 8 bases between the two germline ends. CDR3 length: 13 residues. The CDR3 region is CASSLNGIETQYF. CDR3 sequence (DNA): TGTGCCAGCAGCTTAAACGGGATAGAGACCCAGTACTTC.

The chain combines TRBV20-1 with TRBJ2-7, with 9 bases lining up with TRBD1. CDR1 DFQATT and CDR2 SNEGSKA come from the germline V gene (reference sequence). The CDR3 has 11 amino acids. DNA for the CDR3: TGCAGGGTTGGACAGGGGAGCGAGCAGTACTTC. It is translated as CRVGQGSEQYF.